This T cell receptor beta chain was profiled in a study of blood T cell repertoires in COVID-19. Study overall: Italy, Spain and the United States were the sources of the convalescent and acute COVID-19 samples. Sources were T cells, B-cell-depleted T cells, or PBMCs; the material itself was cDNA or gDNA.

The CDR3 is 15 residues long. V dropped 0 bases and J dropped 5 bases, with 14 bases sitting between them. The V gene's germline CDR1 is LGHNA and CDR2 YNFKEQ. Original analysis: Researchers report that nucleated cell counts were estimated from reference gene primer amplification. This table comes from immunoSEQ multiplex PCR, and its TCRdb copy is limited to in-frame clones, with some not included. That table furnishes V, J and clone size, whereas the DNA furnished D and trimming. The sample lists 120,000 or so clones, approximately 80% seen once, with roughly 6% in the top ten. This receptor was obtained from a man between 65 and 85 years old with acute or convalescent COVID-19. The chain combines TRBV4-2 with TRBJ2-7; no clear D gene. The sequenced sample was peripheral blood. The CDR3 protein is CASSQDGGPADEQYF. DNA of the CDR3: TGTGCCAGCAGCCAAGATGGTGGGCCGGCCGACGAGCAGTACTTC.